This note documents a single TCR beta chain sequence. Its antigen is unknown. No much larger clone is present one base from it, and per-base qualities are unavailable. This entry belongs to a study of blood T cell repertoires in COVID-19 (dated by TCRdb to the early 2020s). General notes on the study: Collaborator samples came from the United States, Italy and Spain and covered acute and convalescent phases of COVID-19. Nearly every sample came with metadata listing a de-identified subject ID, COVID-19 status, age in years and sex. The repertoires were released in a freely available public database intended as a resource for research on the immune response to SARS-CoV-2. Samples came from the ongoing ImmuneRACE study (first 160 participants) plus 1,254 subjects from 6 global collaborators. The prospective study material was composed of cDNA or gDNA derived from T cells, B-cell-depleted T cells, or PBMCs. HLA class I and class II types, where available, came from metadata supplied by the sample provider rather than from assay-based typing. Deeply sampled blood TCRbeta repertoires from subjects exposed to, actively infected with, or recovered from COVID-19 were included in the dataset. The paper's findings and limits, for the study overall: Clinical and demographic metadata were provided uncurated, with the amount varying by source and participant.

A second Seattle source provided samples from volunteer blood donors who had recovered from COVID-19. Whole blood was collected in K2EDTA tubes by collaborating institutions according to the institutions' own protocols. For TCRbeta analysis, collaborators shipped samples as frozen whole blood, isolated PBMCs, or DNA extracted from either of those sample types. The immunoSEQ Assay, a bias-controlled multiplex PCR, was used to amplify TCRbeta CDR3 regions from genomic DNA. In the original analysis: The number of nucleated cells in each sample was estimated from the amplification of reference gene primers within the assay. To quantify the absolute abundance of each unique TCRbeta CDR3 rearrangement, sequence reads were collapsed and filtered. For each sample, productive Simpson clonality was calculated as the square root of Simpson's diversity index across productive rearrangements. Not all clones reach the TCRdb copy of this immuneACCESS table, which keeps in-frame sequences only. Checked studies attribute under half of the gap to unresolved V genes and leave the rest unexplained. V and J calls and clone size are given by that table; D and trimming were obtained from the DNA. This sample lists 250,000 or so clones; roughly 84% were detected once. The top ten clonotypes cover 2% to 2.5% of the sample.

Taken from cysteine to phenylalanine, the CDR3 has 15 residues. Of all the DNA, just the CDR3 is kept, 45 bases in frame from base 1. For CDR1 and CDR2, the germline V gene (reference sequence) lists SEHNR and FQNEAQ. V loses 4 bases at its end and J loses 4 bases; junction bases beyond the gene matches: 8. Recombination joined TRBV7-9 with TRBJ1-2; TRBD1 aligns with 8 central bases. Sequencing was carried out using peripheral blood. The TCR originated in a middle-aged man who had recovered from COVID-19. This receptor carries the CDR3 CASSSPDRAPYGYTF. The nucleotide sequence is TGTGCCAGCAGCTCCCCGGACAGGGCCCCCTATGGCTACACCTTC. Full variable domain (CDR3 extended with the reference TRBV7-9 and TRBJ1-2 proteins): DTGVSQNPRHKITKRGQNVTFRCDPISEHNRLYWYRQTLGQGPEFLTYFQNEAQLEKSRLLSDRFSAERPKGSFSTLEIQRTEQGDSAMYLCASSSPDRAPYGYTFGSGTRLTVV.